This TCR beta chain was observed in a study of T cells after yellow fever vaccination (dated by TCRdb to between 2018 and 2020). About the study as a whole: Libraries from fractions with low cell numbers were prepared with the SMART-Seq v4 Ultra Low Input RNA kit. Bulk TCR alpha and beta repertoires were sequenced longitudinally to track T-cell clones before and after primary and booster YFV17D yellow fever vaccination. Two healthy male donors made up the cohort, one aged 18 to 29 years and the other aged 30 to 39 years. Blood was drawn at multiple timepoints before and after primary and secondary immunization, with bulk PBMC replicates and cell subsets isolated. General findings and caveats noted by the study authors: Compared with the primary T-cell response, the secondary T-cell response was weaker but faster, peaking on day 5 rather than day 15. A small share of clonotypes was detected in both CD4 and CD8 compartments, with the overlap likely arising from convergent recombination. The study included only a couple of donors, which limits how far the findings can be generalized. After the booster, most of the clones that had expanded following primary vaccination were detected again (roughly 97% of CD4 and roughly nine tenths of CD8), which suggests that memory was broadly maintained. Computational filtering was needed because FACS-sorted repertoires could contain abundant contaminating clonotypes from the bulk population.

This clonotype showed up just a few times. Its antigen is not yet known. No per-base quality is available; no much larger clone lies one base away. Read against the paper, the sample's treatment or condition label means: live attenuated yellow fever vaccine strain. Two biological replicates of bulk PBMCs were collected at each blood-draw timepoint. A standard Ficoll-Paque protocol was used to isolate PBMCs from peripheral blood. TriZol was used to extract RNA from bulk PBMCs, from CD4 and CD8 fractions, and from dextramer-positive and dextramer-negative fractions. The listed sequencing device is Illumina NovaSeq 6000. TCR cDNA was synthesized by 5'RACE template switching, which introduced a universal primer site and unique molecular identifiers. cDNA synthesis was primed from both the TCR alpha and TCR beta constant segments. Libraries were amplified in two PCR steps, with sample barcodes and sequencing adapters added in the second step. Sequencing of the libraries was done on either Illumina HiSeq 2500 (2x100 bp) or NovaSeq (2x150 bp). In the paper's pipeline: MIGEC handled demultiplexing of reads and collapsing into UMI consensus sequences, while MiXCR performed V(D)J alignment. Clonotypes responding to the vaccine were identified with edgeR on replicate PBMC samples, with the criteria of FDR below 0.01 and a log2 fold change above 5 up to day 15. Each bulk clonotype received a CD4 or CD8 identity based on whether the sequenced CD4 or CD8 repertoire contained that clonotype at higher abundance. TCRdb applied fastp at Q25 and MiXCR to the public reads, then kept only in-frame beta chains. Each entry merges the rows of one CDR3 protein and shows their most common DNA and genes. The V and J calls shown here were made by TCRdb, not taken from the authors' results. In all, the sample holds 250,000 to 400,000 distinct CDR3 sequences, and over 4% of those were seen once. Approximately 23% of the sample lies in the top ten.

CDR1 MNHEY and CDR2 SMNVEV were looked up in the germline V gene (reference sequence). For this chain, trimming is 4 bases at the V end and 9 bases at the J end, and the number of junction bases without a gene match is 4. The CDR3 starts with the cysteine, ends with the phenylalanine, and has 13 residues. Only the CDR3 DNA is retained, 39 bases long and in frame from the first base. The receptor's source is a man aged 18 to 30 who received the YFV17D yellow fever vaccine. The chain couples TRBV27 to TRBJ2-1, with 9 bases in between that match TRBD2. The sample here was PBMCs, taken 5 days after the yellow fever booster vaccination. In nucleotides, the sequence is TGTGCCAGCAGTTGGGCGGGGGGGATTGAGCAGTTCTTC. Its protein is CASSWAGGIEQFF.